This TCR beta chain was sequenced during a study of identical twins. Study-level findings and limits: Compared with models, monozygotic twins showed more out-of-frame TCR alpha sharing. Cross-sectional statistics, not tracking of the same donors, supported the conclusions.

TCRdb reprocessed the 5' RACE reads with MiXCR, giving one entry per CDR3 protein. Altogether fewer than 800,000 distinct CDR3 sequences are present, just over 7% being singletons, with the ten largest covering 1.6%. The CDR3 contains 16 residues. Germline loops: CDR1 SQVTM, CDR2 ANQGSEA. V was trimmed by 2 bases and J by 6 bases, leaving 20 bases between them. This clonotype was observed a few times. Antigen: not known. These data also formed part of another study, on yellow fever vaccine responses in identical twins.

Sequenced material: PBMCs. The rearrangement links TRBV29-1 to TRBJ1-3; a possible D gene is TRBD1 (6 bases). The receptor was derived from a woman younger than 35 in good health. The CDR3 spells CSVESPRQANANTIYF. In DNA, the CDR3 is TGCAGCGTTGAATCGCCTCGACAGGCTAATGCAAACACCATATATTTT. Full variable domain (remainder filled in from reference TRBV29-1 and TRBJ1-3): SAVISQKPSRDICQRGTSLTIQCQVDSQVTMMFWYRQQPGQSLTLIATANQGSEATYESGFVIDKFPISRPNLTFSTLTVSNMSPEDSSIYLCSVESPRQANANTIYFGEGSWLTVV.